A single sample gave rise to the 30 T cell receptor beta chains below, sequenced in a study of shared clonotypes between healthy human individuals. Clones were read by immunoSEQ multiplex PCR, and TCRdb kept only the in-frame ones, dropping some. This table holds about 2.3 million clones, 93% found once. The sequenced sample was naive CD4+ T cells from PBMCs. Sample subset: CD45RA+ positively selected. These receptors came from a man aged 18 to 29 in good health. Some clones in this sample may be carry-over from other donors' samples.

This clone has just one count. Other DNA sequences in this specimen translate into the identical CDR3. V is TRBV5-1 and J is TRBJ2-5; D ambiguous. Between the trimmed V and J ends, which lost 2 bases and 2 bases, there was a span of 10 bases. The CDR3 has 14 amino acids. In germline, CDR1 is SGHRS, CDR2 YFSETQ. In DNA, the CDR3 is TGCGCCAGCAGCTTCGGAGCAGTGCAAGAGACCCAGTACTTC. This encodes CASSFGAVQETQYF.

The gene calls are TRBV28 and TRBJ1-2; 7 positions agree with TRBD1. Germline V gene lookup returns CDR1 MDHEN and CDR2 SYDVKM. The CDR3 is 12 residues long. V was pared by 5 bases and J by 9 bases, with 6 bases of the junction left unmatched. The CDR3 DNA reads as TGTGCCAGCAGTGAGGGGGCGTCGAGCTACACCTTC. Protein sequence: CASSEGASSYTF.

This chain joins TRBV6-5 and TRBJ2-5, with 8 bases lining up with TRBD2. Trimming removed 0 bases from V and 5 bases from J; junction bases left unmatched: 5. The CDR3 consists of 15 residues. From germline, CDR1 is MNHEY and CDR2 SVGAGI. Here the CDR3 reads CASSYSIGGAETQYF. CDR3 nucleotide sequence: TGTGCCAGCAGTTACTCTATCGGGGGGGCGGAGACCCAGTACTTC.

The chain is built from TRBV5-1 and TRBJ2-7; possibly TRBD1 or TRBD2 for D (5 bases each). This CDR3 spans 14 amino acids. V lost 7 bases, J lost 6 bases, and 20 bases lay in between. In germline, CDR1 is SGHRS, CDR2 YFSETQ. The CDR3 DNA is TGCGCCAGCGGGACCGACCGTGCGAGGGGCGAGCAGTACTTC. This encodes CASGTDRARGEQYF.

V usage is TRBV27 and J usage is TRBJ2-5, with D uncertain. Germline CDR1 and CDR2: MNHEY and SMNVEV (reference sequence). Between the trimmed V and J ends, which lost 5 bases and 5 bases, there was a span of 15 bases. CDR3 size: 14 residues. The CDR3 region has the DNA TGTGCCAGCAGTCCCGCCGGGCCACCGGAGACCCAGTACTTC. Protein: CASSPAGPPETQYF.

This clone was seen a single time. The genes are TRBV19 and TRBJ2-3, with D maybe TRBD1 (6 bases). Trimming cost V 6 bases and J 0 bases, with 10 bases left between them. The CDR3 has 14 amino acids. Germline CDR1 LNHDA, CDR2 SQIVND (reference sequence). The CDR3 coding sequence is TGTGCCAGTAGGACAGGCCCTAGCACAGATACGCAGTATTTT. This translates into CASRTGPSTDTQYF.

The chain has TRBV28 and TRBJ1-2; D is possibly TRBD1 (5 bases). Per the germline V gene, CDR1 is MDHEN and CDR2 is SYDVKM. The CDR3 is 15 amino acids. The V and J ends lost 8 bases and 2 bases respectively, with 18 bases between them. CDR3 bases: TGTGCCAGCGGCGCCATGAGGGGAATCAACTATGGCTACACCTTC. Protein sequence: CASGAMRGINYGYTF.

This chain connects TRBV2 to TRBJ2-7; 8 nucleotides agree with TRBD2. J gave up 0 bases and V 6 bases, and 7 bases lay outside the gene matches. Germline V CDR1 and CDR2: SNHLY, FYNNEI. The CDR3 totals 15 residues. DNA for the CDR3: TGTGCCAGCAGAAACCTTGCGGGAGGCTCCTACGAGCAGTACTTC. Translating it yields CASRNLAGGSYEQYF.

This chain uses TRBV27 with TRBJ2-5; TRBD2 agrees at 8 bases. J was trimmed by 5 bases and V by 2 bases; bases with no gene match: 4. The CDR3 contains 14 residues. The germline V gene encodes CDR1 MNHEY and CDR2 SMNVEV (reference sequence). As DNA, the CDR3 is TGTGCCAGCAGTTTACTATCGGGGGGGGAGACCCAGTACTTC. Translated: CASSLLSGGETQYF.

The V and J genes are TRBV15 and TRBJ1-5; D perhaps matches TRBD1 (5 bases). V lost 0 bases and J lost 2, with 11 bases in between. The CDR3 has 16 amino acids. Looked up from germline, CDR1 is LNHNV and CDR2 is YYDKDF (reference sequence). The DNA of the CDR3 is TGTGCCACCAGCAGAGATCGAGCACAGGGCAATCAGCCCCAGCATTTT. Translated, it gives CATSRDRAQGNQPQHF.

V gene TRBV28 combines with J gene TRBJ1-5, with 12 positions matching TRBD1. This CDR3 has 14 amino acids. Germline V gene sequence: CDR1 MDHEN, CDR2 SYDVKM. V gave up 6 bases and J gave up 12 bases; unmatched junction bases: 9. The CDR3 sequence: CASSKGQGAFRQHF. The CDR3 nucleotides are TGTGCCAGCAGCAAGGGACAGGGGGCTTTCCGCCAGCATTTT.

The chain combines TRBV5-1 with TRBJ2-5, with 13 bases that match TRBD2. Germline V CDR1 and CDR2: SGHRS, YFSETQ. V lost 4 bases, J lost 5 bases, and 20 bases stayed unmatched. CDR3 length equals 20 residues. CDR3 residues: CASSTSGLAGEINGWETQYF. As DNA, the CDR3 is TGCGCCAGCAGCACCTCTGGACTAGCGGGGGAGATCAACGGGTGGGAGACCCAGTACTTC. Looking up the rest from reference TRBV5-1 and TRBJ2-5 gives the full variable domain: KAGVTQTPRYLIKTRGQQVTLSCSPISGHRSVSWYQQTPGQGLQFLFEYFSETQRNKGNFPGRFSGRQFSNSRSEMNVSTLELGDSALYLCASSTSGLAGEINGWETQYFGPGTRLLVL.

The gene calls are TRBV28 and TRBJ1-2; a weak D match, TRBD1 (5 bases). Trimming removed 1 base from V and 8 bases from J, with 14 bases in between. There are 14 residues in the CDR3. Germline assignment: CDR1 MDHEN and CDR2 SYDVKM. The CDR3, as DNA: TGTGCCAGCAGTTTATTGGGACCGAGAAGGGGCTACACCTTC. This gives the protein CASSLLGPRRGYTF.

V gene TRBV19 combines with J gene TRBJ2-7, with D unclear. CDR3 length: 14 residues. V shed 2 bases and J shed 0 bases, with 8 bases lying between them. Germline V gene lookup returns CDR1 LNHDA and CDR2 SQIVND (reference sequence). The CDR3 DNA is TGTGCCAGTAGTATATGGGCCCGCTCCTACGAGCAGTACTTC. Protein product: CASSIWARSYEQYF.

The genes are TRBV30 and TRBJ1-2; D unclear. CDR1 and CDR2 from the germline V gene are GTSNPN and SVGIG (reference sequence). V lost 4 bases and J lost 4, with 10 bases in between. The length of the CDR3 is 12 residues. The CDR3 here is CAWNLGPYGYTF. The CDR3 coding sequence is TGTGCCTGGAACTTGGGTCCCTATGGCTACACCTTC.

The chain is built from TRBV28 and TRBJ1-5; 7 bases fit TRBD1. The V and J ends lost 5 bases and 9 bases, in that order; junction bases with no gene match: 13. There are 15 residues in the CDR3. Germline V gives CDR1 MDHEN, CDR2 SYDVKM. The CDR3 bases are TGTGCCAGCAGTCCCACCAAGGGGGCGGTCAGGCCCCAGCATTTT. It translates to CASSPTKGAVRPQHF.

This clone was seen only a few times. V gene TRBV6-1 combines with J gene TRBJ1-1; TRBD1 might be the D (5 bases). This CDR3 is 15 amino acids long. The germline V and J ends were trimmed by 1 base and 4 bases, with 13 bases remaining between them. Germline CDR1 is MNHNS and CDR2 is SASEGT. The CDR3 nucleotides read TGTGCCAGCAGTGAAGGGGTTGCGGGGCTCACTGAAGCTTTCTTT. Protein sequence: CASSEGVAGLTEAFF.

Turning to this clone: The same CDR3 is also encoded by other DNA sequences in this sample. The gene calls are TRBV18 and TRBJ2-7; no reliable D call. Between the trimmed V and J ends, which lost 0 bases and 4 bases, there was a span of 7 bases. The CDR3 has 13 amino acids. Germline assignment: CDR1 KGHSH and CDR2 LQKENI. The CDR3 loop reads CASSPPSSYEQYF. The CDR3 DNA reads TGTGCCAGCTCACCACCGAGTTCTTACGAGCAGTACTTC.

The chain has TRBV7-9 and TRBJ2-2, with D maybe TRBD2 (6 bases). Germline V lookup: CDR1 SEHNR, CDR2 FQNEAQ (reference sequence). The CDR3 is made up of 16 amino acids. V shed 5 bases and J shed 5 bases, with 18 bases lying between them. The CDR3 DNA reads TGTGCCAGCAGCCTATCCCAGGGTGGAGGGACCGGGGAGCTGTTTTTT. Encoded protein: CASSLSQGGGTGELFF.

V and J are TRBV28 and TRBJ2-7; D might be TRBD2 (6 bases). CDR1 is MDHEN, CDR2 SYDVKM, per germline. This CDR3 contains 14 residues. The V and J ends lost 7 bases and 5 bases respectively, with 18 bases between them. CDR3 nucleotides: TGTGCCAGCACCCGACTCGGAGGGGTCCACGAGCAGTACTTC. This sequence encodes CASTRLGGVHEQYF.

The chain carries TRBV28 and TRBJ2-4, with D perhaps matching TRBD2 (5 bases). This CDR3 comprises 14 residues. The germline CDR1 and CDR2 sequences are MDHEN and SYDVKM. V lost 7 bases, J lost 1 base, and 11 bases lay in between. The CDR3: CASNPGMAKNIQYF. In nucleotides, the CDR3 is TGTGCCAGCAACCCGGGGATGGCCAAAAACATTCAGTACTTC. The whole variable domain, filled in from reference TRBV28 and TRBJ2-4, reads DVKVTQSSRYLVKRTGEKVFLECVQDMDHENMFWYRQDPGLGLRLIYFSYDVKMKEKGDIPEGYSVSREKKERFSLILESASTNQTSMYLCASNPGMAKNIQYFGAGTRLSVL.

This clone was counted a single time. The rearrangement joins TRBV11-1 to TRBJ2-7; D might be TRBD1 (6 bases). Germline V gene data show CDR1 as SGHAT and CDR2 as FQDESV (reference sequence). Trimming left V 0 bases short and J 2 bases short, with 14 bases between. CDR3 size: 16 residues. DNA of the CDR3: TGTGCCAGCAGCTTAGCCGGGACAACCCTCGCCTACGAGCAGTACTTC. Amino acid sequence: CASSLAGTTLAYEQYF.

The V and J genes are TRBV29-1 and TRBJ2-7; D is ambiguous. The germline CDR1 and CDR2 sequences are SQVTM and ANQGSEA. Deletions cut 4 bases from V and 10 bases from J, with 14 bases between. The CDR3 loop spans 11 amino acids. The CDR3 DNA sequence: TGCAGCGTTGGATCAGTGGTCGGACAGTACTTC. Translation: CSVGSVVGQYF.

This clone was observed once. The rearrangement links TRBV11-2 to TRBJ2-7; D not certain. The CDR3 length is 14 residues. V was cut by 1 base and J by 6 bases, with 13 bases left in between. CDR1 and CDR2 from the germline V gene are SGHAT and FQNNGV. This CDR3 is CASSLGLEATEQYF. The CDR3 nucleotides are TGTGCCAGCAGCTTAGGGCTCGAGGCTACCGAGCAGTACTTC.

The rearrangement joins TRBV28 to TRBJ1-3; no clear D. The V and J ends lost 6 bases and 7 bases respectively, with 7 bases between them. CDR3 length: 11 amino acids. Per the germline V gene, CDR1 is MDHEN and CDR2 is SYDVKM. CDR3 coding DNA: TGTGCCAGCAGGCTCCTGAACACCATATATTTT. This translates into CASRLLNTIYF.

The rearrangement uses TRBV6-6 and TRBJ2-7, with 7 bases identical to TRBD1. Germline CDR1 is MNHNY and CDR2 is SVGAGI (reference sequence). The CDR3 length is 14 residues. J lost 3 bases, V lost 6 bases, and 8 bases had no gene match. CDR3 sequence (DNA): TGTGCCAGCAGGCCCCGGACAGGCTTCTACGAGCAGTACTTC. It codes for CASRPRTGFYEQYF.

This sequence joins TRBV5-1 and TRBJ2-1, with TRBD2 identical over 10 bases. The V gene's germline CDR1 is SGHRS and CDR2 YFSETQ. V shed 4 bases, J shed 4 bases, and the junction held 2 bases outside the gene matches. This CDR3 region has 14 residues. The CDR3 sequence is CASSEGLAYNEQFF. The CDR3 nucleotides are TGCGCCAGCAGCGAGGGACTAGCGTACAATGAGCAGTTCTTC.

As regards this clone: Other nucleotide sequences from this sample produce the same CDR3. The rearrangement joins TRBV6-1 to TRBJ2-4; D unresolved. The germline CDR1 and CDR2 sequences are MNHNS and SASEGT. Trimming removed 1 base at V and 0 bases at J, with 4 bases between. The CDR3 sequence is 14 residues long. The CDR3 DNA is TGTGCCAGCAGTGAAGGAGGAGCCAAAAACATTCAGTACTTC. This codes for CASSEGGAKNIQYF.

With regard to this clone: At the DNA level, this CDR3 is encoded by other sequences in the same sample as well. V gene TRBV7-2 combines with J gene TRBJ2-7; 10 bases agree with TRBD2. V was clipped by 3 bases and J by 1 base; unmatched bases: 3. This CDR3 is 15 amino acids long. Germline loops: CDR1 SGHTA, CDR2 FQGNSA. CDR3 residues: CASSFRTSGSYEQYF. For the CDR3, the DNA is TGTGCCAGCAGCTTCAGGACTAGCGGATCCTACGAGCAGTACTTC.

The gene calls are TRBV11-2 and TRBJ1-5; possible D gene TRBD1, 5 bases. Germline V gene sequence: CDR1 SGHAT, CDR2 FQNNGV. The CDR3 contains 13 residues. The V end was cut by 3 bases, the J end by 7 bases, with 10 bases between. The CDR3 protein is CASSFGGSQPQHF. DNA of the CDR3: TGTGCCAGCAGCTTCGGGGGGTCCCAGCCCCAGCATTTT. Full variable domain (outside the CDR3, taken from reference TRBV11-2 and TRBJ1-5): EAGVAQSPRYKIIEKRQSVAFWCNPISGHATLYWYQQILGQGPKLLIQFQNNGVVDDSQLPKDRFSAERLKGVDSTLKIQPAKLEDSAVYLCASSFGGSQPQHFGDGTRLSIL.